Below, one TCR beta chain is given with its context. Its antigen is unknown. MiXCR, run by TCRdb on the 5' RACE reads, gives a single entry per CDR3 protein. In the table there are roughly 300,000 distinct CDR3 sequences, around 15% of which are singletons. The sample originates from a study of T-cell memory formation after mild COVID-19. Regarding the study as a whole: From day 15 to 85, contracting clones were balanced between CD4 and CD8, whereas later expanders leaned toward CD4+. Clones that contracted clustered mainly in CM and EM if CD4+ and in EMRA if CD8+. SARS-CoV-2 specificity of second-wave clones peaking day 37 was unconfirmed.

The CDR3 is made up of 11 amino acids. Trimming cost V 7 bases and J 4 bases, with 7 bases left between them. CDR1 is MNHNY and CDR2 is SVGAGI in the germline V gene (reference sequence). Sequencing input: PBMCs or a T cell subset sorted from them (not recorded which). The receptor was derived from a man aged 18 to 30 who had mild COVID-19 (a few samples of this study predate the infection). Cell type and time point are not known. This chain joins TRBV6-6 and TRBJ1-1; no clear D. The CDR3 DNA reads TGTGCCAGCATCCTGGTCACTGAAGCTTTCTTT. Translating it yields CASILVTEAFF.